This entry concerns a single T cell receptor beta chain. Its antigen remains unidentified. This CDR3 comprises 15 residues. From germline, CDR1 is SGDLS and CDR2 YYNGEE. V was pared by 3 bases and J by 4 bases, with 16 bases between. The data belong to a study of siplizumab effects on memory and regulatory T cells. Overall study findings and caveats: Tregs proliferating in siplizumab cultures lacked confirmation of their suppressive function. Naive T cells seemed more diverse than memory cells; they also seemed major alloresponse contributors.

A 37°C coculture lasting six to seven days was applied to the mixed lymphocyte reaction cells. Responder PBMCs were labelled with CFSE and stimulator PBMCs with Violet Dye, mixed 1:1. TCR templates, roughly 10^5 per sample, were assayed. Profiled with immunoSEQ multiplex PCR; TCRdb holds only in-frame clones, not every one. The table shows roughly 18,000 clones, with approximately 50% occurring only once. The specimen sequenced was CFSE-low (dividing) CD4+ T cells sorted from an allogeneic mixed lymphocyte reaction. The chain carries TRBV9 and TRBJ1-2; possibly TRBD1 for D (5 bases). This receptor was identified in a human donor in good health; the cells came from an allogeneic mixed lymphocyte reaction. Written as DNA, the CDR3 is TGTGCCAGCAGCGGGGGGATTAGGGCAACCTATGGCTACACCTTC. This encodes CASSGGIRATYGYTF.